These 12 T cell receptor beta chains share one sample of origin, sequenced in a study of OX40 agonist ivuxolimab in advanced cancers. Repertoires were generated with immunoSEQ multiplex PCR, while TCRdb's copy carries only in-frame clones and drops some. The sample shows tens of thousands of clones, 81% of them seen only once. The material sequenced was CD4+ or CD8+ T cells sorted from blood, taken in a trial of the OX40 agonist ivuxolimab. These TCRs come from an adult with an advanced solid tumor such as melanoma, head and neck, liver or kidney cancer.

This clone showed up just once. The CDR3: CASSQSGSSGANVLTF. CDR3 coding DNA: TGCGCCAGCAGCCAAAGCGGGAGCTCTGGGGCCAACGTCCTGACTTTC. This chain joins TRBV4-3 and TRBJ2-6, with TRBD2 matching 8 bases. Unmatched junction bases numbered 0, after V lost 2 bases and J lost 0 bases. The CDR3 is 16 residues long. Germline V gene sequence: CDR1 LGHNA, CDR2 YSLEER.

V is TRBV10-3 and J is TRBJ2-7; the D gene could be TRBD1 or TRBD2 (6 bases each). CDR1 and CDR2 (germline): ENHRY, SYGVKD. CDR3 length: 14 residues. V lost 2 bases and J lost 0, with 8 bases in between. The DNA for the CDR3 is TGTGCCATCAGTGAGGGGGGGCTCTCCTACGAGCAGTACTTC. Its protein is CAISEGGLSYEQYF.

The J gene is TRBJ2-5, the V gene TRBV6-1; D may be TRBD1 (5 bases). The V end was cut by 8 bases, the J end by 5 bases, with 21 bases between. The germline CDR1 and CDR2 sequences are MNHNS and SASEGT. The CDR3 extends over 15 amino acids. In DNA, the CDR3 is TGTGCCAGCCAACTTGGGGCTACCTCTGCGGAGACCCAGTACTTC. Its translation: CASQLGATSAETQYF.

CDR3: CASSLSAGTSGGYDEQFF. CDR3 nucleotide sequence: TGTGCCAGCAGTTTATCCGCCGGGACTAGCGGGGGGTATGATGAGCAGTTCTTC. This chain connects TRBV28 to TRBJ2-1; 15 bases agree with TRBD2. Germline V gene data show CDR1 as MDHEN and CDR2 as SYDVKM. This CDR3 has 18 amino acids. The trim removed 1 base at V and 8 bases at J, leaving 9 bases unmatched.

This CDR3 reads CASSPHPGELFF. The CDR3 DNA reads as TGTGCCAGCAGCCCACACCCCGGGGAGCTGTTTTTT. The rearrangement joins TRBV7-9 to TRBJ2-2; no clear D gene. V lost 5 bases and J 6 bases, leaving 7 bases between the germline ends. Germline lookup yields CDR1 SEHNR and CDR2 FQNEAQ (reference sequence). This CDR3 is built from 12 residues.

This chain links TRBV6-1 with TRBJ1-1, with unresolved D. Germline V gene lookup returns CDR1 MNHNS and CDR2 SASEGT. The CDR3 is made up of 14 amino acids. V was trimmed by 5 bases and J by 0 bases, leaving 10 bases between them. The CDR3, as DNA: TGTGCCAGCAGTCAAGGGTACATGAACACTGAAGCTTTCTTT. This codes for CASSQGYMNTEAFF.

The chain couples TRBV7-9 to TRBJ1-4; D gene uncertain. V lost 1 base and J lost 2, with 5 bases in between. Germline V CDR1 and CDR2: SEHNR, FQNEAQ (reference sequence). CDR3 size: 14 residues. CDR3 in amino acids: CASSLVTTNEKLFF. CDR3 DNA sequence: TGTGCCAGCAGCTTAGTCACGACTAATGAAAAACTGTTTTTT.

Here the CDR3 reads CASSLVGTFSNQPQHF. CDR3 DNA sequence: TGTGCCAGCAGCTTAGTGGGGACCTTTAGCAATCAGCCCCAGCATTTT. The rearrangement uses TRBV7-2 and TRBJ1-5; tentative D call: TRBD1 (5 bases). This CDR3 is built from 16 residues. Trimming took 1 base from V and 0 from J, leaving 10 bases between them. CDR1 and CDR2 from the germline V gene are SGHTA and FQGNSA.

About this clone: This same CDR3 is encoded by further DNA sequences in the sample. The V call is TRBV27, the J call TRBJ1-1; D gene unclear. The CDR3 length is 13 residues. V dropped 3 bases and J dropped 1 base, with 6 bases sitting between them. Germline V gene lookup returns CDR1 MNHEY and CDR2 SMNVEV (reference sequence). CDR3 region: CASSLGGNTEAFF. In nucleotides, the CDR3 is TGTGCCAGCAGTTTGGGAGGGAACACTGAAGCTTTCTTT.

The gene calls are TRBV7-2 and TRBJ2-7, with TRBD2 identical over 7 bases. CDR3 size: 17 residues. Germline V lookup: CDR1 SGHTA, CDR2 FQGNSA. V was clipped by 2 bases and J by 5 bases; unmatched bases: 15. For the CDR3, the DNA is TGTGCCAGCAGCTTAATCTCGGGGGGACCGCGTCCCAACGAGCAGTACTTC. Protein product: CASSLISGGPRPNEQYF.

The chain employs TRBV6-5 and TRBJ1-1; TRBD1 might be the D (5 bases). CDR3 length: 15 residues. Germline V gives CDR1 MNHEY, CDR2 SVGAGI. V was cut by 4 bases and J by 4 bases, with 16 bases left in between. The CDR3 loop reads CASSLTHRFGTEAFF. CDR3 coding DNA: TGTGCCAGCAGTTTAACTCACAGGTTTGGCACTGAAGCTTTCTTT.

This clone came up once. This chain connects TRBV13 to TRBJ2-7; 7 bases line up with TRBD1. Looked up from germline, CDR1 is PRHDT and CDR2 is FYEKMQ (reference sequence). V shed 0 bases and J 2 bases; nucleotides not matched to a gene: 4. The CDR3 contains 15 residues. In DNA form, the CDR3 reads TGTGCCAGCAGCTTAGGCCGGGACAGACCCTACGAGCAGTACTTC. As protein: CASSLGRDRPYEQYF.